These 21 T cell receptor beta chains originate from one sample sequenced in a study of long-term antiretroviral therapy in people with HIV. Survey level was the resolution at which the v3.0 immunoSEQ assay ran. TCRdb keeps only in-frame clones here, not all; method: immunoSEQ multiplex PCR. The repertoire holds about 30,000 clones, with roughly 87% as singletons. The input for sequencing was unsorted PBMCs, taken 2 years after starting antiretroviral therapy. The origin of the receptors is a man aged 50 or older with HIV.

The gene calls are TRBV5-5 and TRBJ2-5; D perhaps matches TRBD1 (5 bases). The germline V gene has CDR1 SGHKS and CDR2 YYEKEE (reference sequence). The CDR3 totals 15 residues. V lost 4 bases and J lost 2, with 15 bases in between. DNA for the CDR3: TGTGCCAGCAGCAGCCCTACAGGCGATCAAGAGACCCAGTACTTC. Protein product: CASSSPTGDQETQYF.

V is TRBV5-8 and J is TRBJ2-3; maybe TRBD1 (7 bases). Between the trimmed V and J ends, which lost 3 bases and 6 bases, there was a span of 20 bases. There are 16 residues in the CDR3. Germline V gene data show CDR1 as SGHTS and CDR2 as YDEGEE. The CDR3 spells CASSSGSGGGMDTQYF. DNA for the CDR3: TGTGCCAGCAGCTCGGGATCAGGGGGAGGAATGGATACGCAGTATTTT.

This chain connects TRBV4-1 to TRBJ1-1; D ambiguous. Trimming removed 1 base from V and 10 bases from J, with 25 bases in between. Germline CDR1 MGHRA, CDR2 YSYEKL. The CDR3 contains 17 residues. This chain's CDR3 is CASSQVTVGQASRGAFF. CDR3 sequence (DNA): TGCGCCAGCAGCCAAGTTACTGTTGGCCAGGCTAGCCGAGGAGCTTTCTTT.

V and J are TRBV7-2 and TRBJ2-3, with 8 bases matching TRBD2. Trimming at V came to 1 base and at J to 4 bases, leaving 7 bases not matched to a gene. Per the germline V gene, CDR1 is SGHTA and CDR2 is FQGNSA. The CDR3 runs to 16 residues. CDR3 in amino acids: CASSLDSAGGPDTQYF. The CDR3 nucleotides read TGTGCCAGCAGCTTAGATTCGGCGGGAGGCCCAGATACGCAGTATTTT.

This clone was observed a single time. The J gene is TRBJ2-1, the V gene TRBV7-9; 7 bases are a match to TRBD2. There are 17 residues in the CDR3. CDR1 is SEHNR and CDR2 is FQNEAQ in the germline V gene (reference sequence). J lost 5 bases, V lost 4 bases, and 14 bases had no gene match. CDR3 loop: CASSSPGDRGGDNEQFF. Here the CDR3 DNA reads TGTGCCAGCAGCTCACCGGGGGATCGTGGGGGGGACAATGAGCAGTTCTTC.

The genes are TRBV28 and TRBJ2-7, with 7 bases that match TRBD2. CDR3 length: 12 amino acids. Germline values: CDR1 MDHEN, CDR2 SYDVKM. V shed 5 bases and J 2 bases; nucleotides not matched to a gene: 0. CDR3 sequence: CASSRGAYEQYF. CDR3 DNA: TGTGCCAGCAGTCGGGGGGCCTACGAGCAGTACTTC.

The CDR3: CSSEYRGAQHF. Here the CDR3 DNA reads TGCAGCTCAGAGTACAGGGGGGCCCAGCATTTT. The chain has TRBV20-1 and TRBJ1-5; 8 bases align to TRBD1. The CDR3 is 11 residues long. The germline gives CDR1 DFQATT, CDR2 SNEGSKA (reference sequence).

The V gene is TRBV7-2, the J gene TRBJ2-3, with 9 bases identical to TRBD2. After removal of 3 bases from V and 2 bases from J, the junction contained 6 bases not matched to a gene. The germline CDR1 and CDR2 sequences are SGHTA and FQGNSA. The CDR3 covers 16 residues. CDR3 bases: TGTGCCAGCAGCTTCCCTAGCGGGGTTCACACAGATACGCAGTATTTT. It translates to CASSFPSGVHTDTQYF. Filled out from reference TRBV7-2 and TRBJ2-3, the complete variable domain reads GAGVSQSPSNKVTEKGKDVELRCDPISGHTALYWYRQSLGQGLEFLIYFQGNSAPDKSGLPSDRFSAERTGGSVSTLTIQRTQQEDSAVYLCASSFPSGVHTDTQYFGPGTRLTVL.

This rearrangement joins TRBV19 to TRBJ2-3, with D possibly being TRBD1 or TRBD2 (5 bases each). This CDR3 region has 15 residues. Trimming stripped 11 bases from V and 6 bases from J, with 24 bases between. CDR1 is LNHDA and CDR2 is SQIVND in the germline V gene (reference sequence). In DNA, the CDR3 is TGTGCCTGCTCCGGGACGGACGAATCGGGGGATACGCAGTATTTT. As protein: CACSGTDESGDTQYF.

This clone was counted a few times. The J gene is TRBJ1-1, the V gene TRBV2; D gene unclear. Germline CDR1 is SNHLY and CDR2 is FYNNEI. This CDR3 is built from 16 residues. Between the trimmed V and J ends, which lost 2 bases and 0 bases, there was a span of 13 bases. CDR3: CASSEYRSQVNTEAFF. In nucleotides, the CDR3 is TGTGCCAGCAGTGAATACAGATCTCAAGTGAACACTGAAGCTTTCTTT.

The CDR3 DNA reads TGCGCCAGCAGCCAAGGAGACTCGGGTACGCAGTATTTT. This gives the protein CASSQGDSGTQYF. V gene TRBV4-3 combines with J gene TRBJ2-3; D unclear. The germline CDR1 and CDR2 sequences are LGHNA and YSLEER. V was pared by 1 base and J by 8 bases, with 10 bases between. This CDR3 comprises 13 residues.

The rearrangement links TRBV7-9 to TRBJ2-3; D unresolved. Germline V gene sequence: CDR1 SEHNR, CDR2 FQNEAQ (reference sequence). V dropped 0 bases and J dropped 5 bases, with 6 bases sitting between them. The CDR3 runs to 13 residues. Written as DNA, the CDR3 is TGTGCCAGCAGCTTAGCGTCGCGAGATACGCAGTATTTT. The encoded protein is CASSLASRDTQYF.

The chain links TRBV28 to TRBJ1-4, with a possible D match to TRBD1 (6 bases). Trimming pared 6 bases from V and 14 bases from J, leaving 16 bases between. Germline V gene sequence: CDR1 MDHEN, CDR2 SYDVKM. The CDR3 consists of 12 residues. CDR3 in DNA: TGTGCCAGCAGGTCCGGGGGGGGGCTTCTGTTTTTT. It yields the protein CASRSGGGLLFF.

The CDR3 region is CASTDGVVETQYF. The CDR3 DNA reads as TGTGCCAGCACCGACGGGGTGGTGGAGACCCAGTACTTC. The J gene is TRBJ2-5, the V gene TRBV7-6; possibly TRBD2 for D (5 bases). V was pared by 7 bases and J by 5 bases, with 14 bases between. The CDR3 runs to 13 residues. Germline V gene data show CDR1 as SGHVS and CDR2 as FNYEAQ.

V is TRBV14 and J is TRBJ1-1; D is ambiguous. CDR1 SGHDN and CDR2 FVKESK come from the germline V gene. V was trimmed by 4 bases and J by 4 bases, leaving 7 bases between them. There are 12 residues in the CDR3. CDR3: CASSPLGTEAFF. The CDR3 DNA sequence: TGTGCCAGCAGCCCTCTCGGCACTGAAGCTTTCTTT.

J is TRBJ2-2 and V is TRBV27; TRBD1 agrees at 7 bases. Looked up from germline, CDR1 is MNHEY and CDR2 is SMNVEV (reference sequence). V dropped 10 bases and J dropped 7; count of bases not matched to a gene: 15. This CDR3 has 15 amino acids. CDR3 DNA sequence: TGTGCCACCTCCCGGGACAGACCTCGGGTCGGGGAGCTGTTTTTT. This codes for CATSRDRPRVGELFF.

The chain carries TRBV11-3 and TRBJ2-5, with D possibly TRBD2 on 6 matching bases. The length of the CDR3 is 14 residues. Trimming stripped 1 base from V and 5 bases from J, with 11 bases between. Germline V gene data show CDR1 as SGHNT and CDR2 as YENEEA. The CDR3 nucleotides read TGTGCCAGCAGCTTAGGCTTGGAGGGCGAGACCCAGTACTTC. Protein sequence: CASSLGLEGETQYF.

The gene calls are TRBV4-1 and TRBJ2-1; perhaps TRBD2 as D (6 bases). Germline lookup yields CDR1 MGHRA and CDR2 YSYEKL. The germline V and J ends were trimmed by 0 bases and 4 bases, with 10 bases remaining between them. CDR3 length: 15 amino acids. The CDR3 region is CASSQDPSDYNEQFF. The CDR3 bases are TGCGCCAGCAGCCAAGATCCTAGCGATTACAATGAGCAGTTCTTC.

The V and J genes are TRBV5-1 and TRBJ1-1, with TRBD1 as a possible D gene (6 bases). The CDR3 consists of 15 residues. CDR1 and CDR2 from the germline V gene are SGHRS and YFSETQ. V was trimmed by 1 base and J by 0 bases, leaving 10 bases between them. This CDR3 is CASSLNTGLNTEAFF. The CDR3 DNA sequence: TGCGCCAGCAGCTTGAATACAGGGCTGAACACTGAAGCTTTCTTT.

V usage is TRBV29-1 and J usage is TRBJ2-4; 9 bases line up with TRBD1. This CDR3 is 13 amino acids long. V lost 7 bases, J lost 5 bases, and 6 bases stayed unmatched. Germline CDR1 is SQVTM and CDR2 is ANQGSEA. CDR3 in DNA: TGCAGCGGGAGGACAGGGGCTGAAAACATTCAGTACTTC. Translated, it gives CSGRTGAENIQYF.

This chain joins TRBV30 and TRBJ2-7; D gene ambiguous. The germline V and J ends were trimmed by 3 bases and 3 bases, with 6 bases remaining between them. This CDR3 has 11 residues. Germline CDR1 GTSNPN, CDR2 SVGIG (reference sequence). In nucleotides, the CDR3 is TGTGCCTGGAGGCAGAACTACGAGCAGTACTTC. This gives the protein CAWRQNYEQYF.